Shown below are 3 T cell receptor beta chains from a single sample sequenced in a study of OX40 agonist ivuxolimab in advanced cancers. This table comes from immunoSEQ multiplex PCR, and its TCRdb copy is limited to in-frame clones, with some not included. Of tens of thousands of clones in the sample, around 87% were seen once. Sequencing used CD4+ or CD8+ T cells sorted from blood, obtained in a trial of the OX40 agonist ivuxolimab. The receptors derive from an adult with an advanced solid tumor such as melanoma, head and neck, liver or kidney cancer.

The chain couples TRBV6-1 to TRBJ1-2; 8 bases line up with TRBD1. V was clipped by 5 bases and J by 4 bases; unmatched bases: 3. This CDR3 has 13 amino acids. From germline, CDR1 is MNHNS and CDR2 SASEGT. The CDR3 bases are TGTGCCAGCAGTCGGGACAGGAGCTATGGCTACACCTTC. This translates into CASSRDRSYGYTF.

The chain uses TRBV18 and TRBJ2-3; D uncertain. The CDR3 is 15 amino acids. Trimming left V 0 bases short and J 3 bases short, with 10 bases between. CDR1 and CDR2 (germline): KGHSH, LQKENI. The CDR3 is CASSPPIALTDTQYF. CDR3 DNA sequence: TGTGCCAGCTCACCACCGATCGCCCTGACAGATACGCAGTATTTT.

The V call is TRBV4-1, the J call TRBJ1-3; the D is unclear. V was pared by 4 bases and J by 4 bases, with 11 bases between. The CDR3 contains 14 residues. Germline V lookup: CDR1 MGHRA, CDR2 YSYEKL. CDR3 region: CASSPGGWGNTIYF. CDR3 sequence (DNA): TGCGCCAGCAGCCCAGGCGGGTGGGGAAACACCATATATTTT.